The 5 T cell receptor beta chains below come from one sample, sequenced in a study of OX40 agonist ivuxolimab in advanced cancers. Repertoires were generated with immunoSEQ multiplex PCR, while TCRdb's copy carries only in-frame clones and drops some. The sample shows 37,000 or so clones, around four fifths of them seen only once. Sequencing was performed on CD4+ or CD8+ T cells sorted from blood, taken in a trial of the OX40 agonist ivuxolimab. The source is an adult with an advanced solid tumor such as melanoma, head and neck, liver or kidney cancer.

The gene calls are TRBV5-6 and TRBJ1-4; 10 positions agree with TRBD1. This CDR3 has 16 amino acids. With V trimmed by 1 base and J by 3 bases, 3 bases remained unmatched. The germline CDR1 and CDR2 sequences are SGHDT and YYEEEE. This CDR3 reads CASSLRGQGANEKLFF. CDR3 bases: TGTGCCAGCAGCTTGCGTGGACAGGGGGCTAATGAAAAACTGTTTTTT.

The CDR3 DNA reads as TGTGCCATCAGTGAGTCCGCCCTGCGGGGGGGCCCTCGGGATACGCAGTATTTT. As protein: CAISESALRGGPRDTQYF. V and J are TRBV10-3 and TRBJ2-3, with 9 bases fitting TRBD2. V was pared by 0 bases and J by 6 bases, with 13 bases of the junction left unmatched. The CDR3 has 18 residues. CDR1 is ENHRY, CDR2 SYGVKD, per germline.

The chain is built from TRBV28 and TRBJ1-5; D ambiguous. The V gene's germline CDR1 is MDHEN and CDR2 SYDVKM. V gave up 5 bases and J gave up 6 bases, with 17 bases separating them. This CDR3 is 15 amino acids long. The CDR3 DNA reads as TGTGCCAGCAGTGCCTCTTTGAGGGTAGGTCAGCCCCAGCATTTT. This sequence encodes CASSASLRVGQPQHF. Full variable domain (rest looked up from reference TRBV28 and TRBJ1-5): DVKVTQSSRYLVKRTGEKVFLECVQDMDHENMFWYRQDPGLGLRLIYFSYDVKMKEKGDIPEGYSVSREKKERFSLILESASTNQTSMYLCASSASLRVGQPQHFGDGTRLSIL.

The V call is TRBV19, the J call TRBJ1-2; 10 nucleotides agree with TRBD1. Germline assignment: CDR1 LNHDA and CDR2 SQIVND (reference sequence). The length of the CDR3 is 15 residues. Trimming cost V 6 bases and J 7 bases; bases outside gene matches: 11. The CDR3: CASRTSGQGSAGYTF. The CDR3 DNA reads as TGTGCCAGTAGAACCTCGGGACAGGGGTCGGCTGGCTACACCTTC.

The chain employs TRBV11-2 and TRBJ2-3, with a tentative D call TRBD2 (6 bases). V was pared by 5 bases and J by 1 base, with 10 bases between. Germline loops: CDR1 SGHAT, CDR2 FQNNGV. The CDR3 extends over 14 amino acids. In DNA, the CDR3 is TGTGCCAGCAGCAGGCCGGGGGGCACAGATACGCAGTATTTT. Its protein product is CASSRPGGTDTQYF.